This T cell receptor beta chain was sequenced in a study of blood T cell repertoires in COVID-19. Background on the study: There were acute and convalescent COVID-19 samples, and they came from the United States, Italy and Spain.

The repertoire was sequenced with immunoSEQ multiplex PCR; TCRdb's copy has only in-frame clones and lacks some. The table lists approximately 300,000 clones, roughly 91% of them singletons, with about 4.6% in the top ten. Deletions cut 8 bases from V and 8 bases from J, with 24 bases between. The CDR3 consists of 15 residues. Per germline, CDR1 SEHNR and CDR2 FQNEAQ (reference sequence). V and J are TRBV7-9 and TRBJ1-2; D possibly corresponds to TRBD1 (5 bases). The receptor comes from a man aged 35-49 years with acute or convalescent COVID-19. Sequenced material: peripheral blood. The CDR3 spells CASERWEGEVSGYTF. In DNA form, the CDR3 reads TGTGCCAGCGAAAGGTGGGAAGGGGAGGTCAGCGGCTACACCTTC. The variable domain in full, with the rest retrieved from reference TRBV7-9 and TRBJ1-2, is DTGVSQNPRHKITKRGQNVTFRCDPISEHNRLYWYRQTLGQGPEFLTYFQNEAQLEKSRLLSDRFSAERPKGSFSTLEIQRTEQGDSAMYLCASERWEGEVSGYTFGSGTRLTVV.